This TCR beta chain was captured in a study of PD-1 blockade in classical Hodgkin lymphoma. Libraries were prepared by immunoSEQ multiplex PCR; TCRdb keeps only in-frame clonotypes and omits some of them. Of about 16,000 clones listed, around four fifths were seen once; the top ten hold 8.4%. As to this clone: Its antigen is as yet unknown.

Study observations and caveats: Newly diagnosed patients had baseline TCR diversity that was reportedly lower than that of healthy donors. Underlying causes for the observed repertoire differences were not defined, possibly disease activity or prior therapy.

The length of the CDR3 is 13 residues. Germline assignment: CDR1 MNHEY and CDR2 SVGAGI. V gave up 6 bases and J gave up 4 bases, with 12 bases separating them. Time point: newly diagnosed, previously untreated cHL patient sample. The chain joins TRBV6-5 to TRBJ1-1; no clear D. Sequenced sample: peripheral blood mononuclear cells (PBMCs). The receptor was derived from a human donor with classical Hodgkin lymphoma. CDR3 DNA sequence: TGTGCCAGCAGACCCGGGCACGCCACTGAAGCTTTCTTT. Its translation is CASRPGHATEAFF.